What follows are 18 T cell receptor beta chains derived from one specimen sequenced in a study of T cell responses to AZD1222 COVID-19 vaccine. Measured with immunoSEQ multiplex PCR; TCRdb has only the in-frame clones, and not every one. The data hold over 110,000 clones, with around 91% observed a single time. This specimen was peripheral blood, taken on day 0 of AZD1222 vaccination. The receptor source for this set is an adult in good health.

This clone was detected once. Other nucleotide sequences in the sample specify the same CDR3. The CDR3 coding sequence is TGTGCCTGGAGTGTACTGACGAACACTGAAGCTTTCTTT. Its translation: CAWSVLTNTEAFF. The chain carries TRBV30 and TRBJ1-1; D unresolved. V was trimmed by 0 bases and J by 1 base, leaving 6 bases between them. CDR3 size: 13 residues. Germline V gives CDR1 GTSNPN, CDR2 SVGIG (reference sequence).

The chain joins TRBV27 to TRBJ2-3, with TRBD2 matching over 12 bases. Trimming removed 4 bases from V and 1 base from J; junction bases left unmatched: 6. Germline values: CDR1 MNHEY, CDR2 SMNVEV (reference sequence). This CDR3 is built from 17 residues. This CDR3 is CASSSLAGGPGTDTQYF. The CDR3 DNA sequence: TGTGCCAGCAGTTCCCTAGCGGGAGGGCCTGGCACAGATACGCAGTATTTT.

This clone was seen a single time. The DNA of the CDR3 is TGCGCCAGCAGCTTGGGGCCGTCCGGGCAAGGGTACGAGCAGTACTTC. Translating it yields CASSLGPSGQGYEQYF. V and J are TRBV5-1 and TRBJ2-7, with D unclear. The CDR3 is made up of 16 amino acids. V was clipped by 0 bases and J by 4 bases, with 17 bases between them. Germline V gene lookup returns CDR1 SGHRS and CDR2 YFSETQ.

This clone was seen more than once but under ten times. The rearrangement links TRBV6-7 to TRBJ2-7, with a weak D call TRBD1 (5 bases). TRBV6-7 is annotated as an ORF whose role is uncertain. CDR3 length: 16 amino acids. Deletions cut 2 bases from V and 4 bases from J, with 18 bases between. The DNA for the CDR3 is TGTGCCAGCAGTTACCCCGACAGTAGAGTTTCTTACGAGCAGTACTTC. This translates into CASSYPDSRVSYEQYF.

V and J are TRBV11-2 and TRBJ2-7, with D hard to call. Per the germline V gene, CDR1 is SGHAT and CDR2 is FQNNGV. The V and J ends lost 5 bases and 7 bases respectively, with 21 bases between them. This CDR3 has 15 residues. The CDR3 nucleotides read TGTGCCAGCAGCATCTCACCGGGCCCAAATTGGGAGCAGTACTTC. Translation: CASSISPGPNWEQYF.

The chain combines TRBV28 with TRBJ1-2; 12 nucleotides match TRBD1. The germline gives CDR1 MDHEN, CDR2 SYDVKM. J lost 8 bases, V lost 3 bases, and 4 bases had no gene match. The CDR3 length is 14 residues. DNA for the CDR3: TGTGCCAGCAGTTTGGGACAGGGGGCGCGGGGCTACACCTTC. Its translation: CASSLGQGARGYTF.

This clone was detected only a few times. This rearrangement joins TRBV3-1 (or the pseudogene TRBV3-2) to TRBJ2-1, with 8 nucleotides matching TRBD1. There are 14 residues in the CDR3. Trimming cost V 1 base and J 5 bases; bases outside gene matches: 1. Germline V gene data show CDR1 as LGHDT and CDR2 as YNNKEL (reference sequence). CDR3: CASSQAGGNNEQFF. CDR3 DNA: TGTGCCAGCAGCCAAGCAGGGGGCAACAATGAGCAGTTCTTC.

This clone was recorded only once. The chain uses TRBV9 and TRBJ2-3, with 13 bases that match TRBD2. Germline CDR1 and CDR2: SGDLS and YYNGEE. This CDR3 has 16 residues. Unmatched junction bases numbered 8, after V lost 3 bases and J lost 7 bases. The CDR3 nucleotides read TGTGCCAGCAGCGGGACTAGCGGGGGAACCTCGCATACGCAGTATTTT. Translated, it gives CASSGTSGGTSHTQYF.

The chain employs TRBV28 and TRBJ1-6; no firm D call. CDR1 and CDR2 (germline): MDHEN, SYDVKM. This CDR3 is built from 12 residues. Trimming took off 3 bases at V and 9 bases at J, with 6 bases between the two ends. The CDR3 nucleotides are TGTGCCAGCAGTTTGGAGGGTTCACCCCTCCACTTT. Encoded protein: CASSLEGSPLHF.

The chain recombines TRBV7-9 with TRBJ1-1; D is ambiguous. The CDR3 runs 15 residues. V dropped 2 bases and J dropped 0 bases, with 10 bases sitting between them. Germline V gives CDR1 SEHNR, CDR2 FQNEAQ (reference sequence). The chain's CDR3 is CASSLSAGLNTEAFF. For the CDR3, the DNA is TGTGCCAGCAGCTTATCGGCAGGCTTGAACACTGAAGCTTTCTTT.

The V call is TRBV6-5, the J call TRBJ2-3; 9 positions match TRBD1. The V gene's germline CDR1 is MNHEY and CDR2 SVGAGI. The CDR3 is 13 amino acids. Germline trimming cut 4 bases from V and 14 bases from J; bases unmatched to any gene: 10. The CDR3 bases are TGTGCCAGCAGTTCCATAAACAGGGGGCTCCTGTATTTT. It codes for CASSSINRGLLYF.

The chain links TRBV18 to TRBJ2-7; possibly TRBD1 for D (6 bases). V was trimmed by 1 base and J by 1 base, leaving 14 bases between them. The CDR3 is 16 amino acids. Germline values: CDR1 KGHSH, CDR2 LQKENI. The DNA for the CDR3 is TGTGCCAGCTCACCACGCGGACAGAATCCTTCCTACGAGCAGTACTTC. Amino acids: CASSPRGQNPSYEQYF.

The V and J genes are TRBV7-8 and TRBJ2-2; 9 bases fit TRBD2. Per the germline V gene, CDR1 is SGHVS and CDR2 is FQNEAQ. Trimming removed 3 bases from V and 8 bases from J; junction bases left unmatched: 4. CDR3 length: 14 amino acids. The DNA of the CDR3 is TGTGCCAGCAGCTTCGGCGGGAGGGTGGGGGAGCTGTTTTTT. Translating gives CASSFGGRVGELFF.

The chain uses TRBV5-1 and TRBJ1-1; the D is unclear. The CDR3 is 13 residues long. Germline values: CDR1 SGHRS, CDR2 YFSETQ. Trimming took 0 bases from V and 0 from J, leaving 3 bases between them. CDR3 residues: CASSLGLNTEAFF. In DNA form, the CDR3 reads TGCGCCAGCAGCTTGGGTCTGAACACTGAAGCTTTCTTT.

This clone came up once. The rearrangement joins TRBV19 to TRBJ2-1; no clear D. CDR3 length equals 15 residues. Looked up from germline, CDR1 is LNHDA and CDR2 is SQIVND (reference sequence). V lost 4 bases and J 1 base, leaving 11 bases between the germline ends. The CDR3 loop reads CASSTYPDSYNEQFF. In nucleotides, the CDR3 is TGTGCCAGTAGTACCTATCCAGATTCCTACAATGAGCAGTTCTTC.

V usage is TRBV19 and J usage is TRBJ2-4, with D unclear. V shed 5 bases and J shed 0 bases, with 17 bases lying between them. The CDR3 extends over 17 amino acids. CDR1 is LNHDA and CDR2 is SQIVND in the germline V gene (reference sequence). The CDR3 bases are TGTGCCAGTAGTGAACCTTCTAACCCCCTAGCCAAAAACATTCAGTACTTC. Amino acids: CASSEPSNPLAKNIQYF.

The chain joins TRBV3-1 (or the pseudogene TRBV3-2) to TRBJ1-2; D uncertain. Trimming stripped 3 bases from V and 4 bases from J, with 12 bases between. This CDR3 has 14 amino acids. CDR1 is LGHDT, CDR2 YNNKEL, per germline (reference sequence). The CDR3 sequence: CASSHFPKPYGYTF. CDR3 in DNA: TGTGCCAGCAGCCACTTTCCCAAGCCCTATGGCTACACCTTC.

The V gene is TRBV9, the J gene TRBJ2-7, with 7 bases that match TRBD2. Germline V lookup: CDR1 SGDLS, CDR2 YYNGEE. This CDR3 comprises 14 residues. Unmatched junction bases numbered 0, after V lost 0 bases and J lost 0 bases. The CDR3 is CASSVGGSSYEQYF. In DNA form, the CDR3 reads TGTGCCAGCAGCGTAGGCGGGAGCTCCTACGAGCAGTACTTC.